The 24 T cell receptor beta chains in this list originate from one sample, sequenced in a study of beta chain features in type 1 diabetes (dated 2018 in TCRdb). The library was obtained by the immunoSEQ multiplex PCR assay. The High Capacity cDNA Reverse Transcription Kit was used to reverse transcribe all of the isolated RNA, meaning that expressed TCRB transcripts were what got sequenced. The table was pulled from immuneACCESS by TCRdb, which kept in-frame rearrangements only. Such tables lose some clones; where checked, under half of the loss comes from unresolved V genes, and the rest has no known cause. This sample is represented by 150,000 to 180,000 clones; approximately 8.1% of them were singletons. The ten largest account for 0.65% of the sample. What was sequenced was central memory CD4+ T cells from blood. The receptors were gathered from a man aged 18-30 years in good health.

The chain employs TRBV6-6 and TRBJ2-1; 7 bases match TRBD2. This CDR3 is 15 amino acids long. The germline gives CDR1 MNHNY, CDR2 SVGAGI (reference sequence). With 5 bases clipped from V and 3 bases from J, the junction kept 7 bases outside the gene matches. The CDR3 protein is CASSGPSGLYNEQFF. CDR3 DNA sequence: TGTGCCAGCAGTGGTCCTAGCGGACTCTACAATGAGCAGTTCTTC.

This clone occurred a few times. The chain recombines TRBV29-1 with TRBJ2-3, with 7 nucleotides matching TRBD1. V lost 1 base to trimming and J lost 1 base; unmatched junction nucleotides: 8. Germline CDR1 reads SQVTM; CDR2 reads ANQGSEA. CDR3 size: 16 residues. CDR3 sequence reads: CSVEAERGPGTDTQYF. As DNA, the CDR3 is TGCAGCGTTGAAGCCGAGAGGGGGCCTGGCACAGATACGCAGTATTTT.

V usage is TRBV4-3 and J usage is TRBJ2-3; TRBD2 might be the D (6 bases). The CDR3 is made up of 16 amino acids. Trimming took off 1 base at V and 11 bases at J, with 22 bases between the two ends. Germline CDR1 is LGHNA and CDR2 is YSLEER. The CDR3 loop reads CASSQVIGANSGVQYF. CDR3 in DNA: TGCGCCAGCAGCCAAGTAATAGGGGCTAATTCGGGGGTGCAGTATTTT.

The sample holds a few counts of this clone. The rearrangement links TRBV5-1 to TRBJ2-3, with TRBD1 identical over 7 bases. Germline V gene lookup returns CDR1 SGHRS and CDR2 YFSETQ. V gave up 3 bases and J gave up 1 base; unmatched junction bases: 14. CDR3 length equals 18 residues. CDR3 sequence (DNA): TGCGCCAGCAGCTCCCCGAGGGGGCGTTCGCCGGGCACAGATACGCAGTATTTT. Encoded protein: CASSSPRGRSPGTDTQYF.

This clone came up a few times. V and J are TRBV5-8 and TRBJ2-4; possibly TRBD2 for D (5 bases). This CDR3 spans 17 amino acids. V lost 1 base, J lost 0 bases, and 14 bases lay in between. Germline lookup yields CDR1 SGHTS and CDR2 YDEGEE. The CDR3 spells CASSLIPGKGAKNIQYF. The DNA for the CDR3 is TGTGCCAGCAGCTTGATTCCGGGGAAGGGAGCCAAAAACATTCAGTACTTC.

Worth noting for this clone: The junction shows a germline mismatch at one end, possibly a read error. The chain joins TRBV12-5 to TRBJ1-5; D call uncertain. The CDR3 has 9 amino acids. The germline gives CDR1 LGHNT, CDR2 FRNRAP. CDR3 amino acids: CVRKQPQHF. The DNA for the CDR3 is TGCGTGAGGAAGCAGCCCCAGCATTTT.

J is TRBJ2-7 and V is TRBV7-2, with 11 bases fitting TRBD2. There are 15 residues in the CDR3. Germline assignment: CDR1 SGHTA and CDR2 FQGNSA. Trimming took 6 bases from V and 5 from J; bases not matched to a gene: 9. The CDR3 spells CASSSLAGGGNEQYF. The CDR3 DNA follows: TGTGCCAGCAGTTCCCTAGCGGGAGGAGGCAACGAGCAGTACTTC.

The chain joins TRBV28 to TRBJ2-7; TRBD2 matches at 12 bases. Trimming cost V 3 bases and J 3 bases; bases outside gene matches: 0. The CDR3 is 14 residues long. Germline assignment: CDR1 MDHEN and CDR2 SYDVKM. The CDR3 coding sequence is TGTGCCAGCAGTTTGACTAGCGGGAGCTACGAGCAGTACTTC. Its protein is CASSLTSGSYEQYF. The full variable domain, with the rest looked up from reference TRBV28 and TRBJ2-7, is DVKVTQSSRYLVKRTGEKVFLECVQDMDHENMFWYRQDPGLGLRLIYFSYDVKMKEKGDIPEGYSVSREKKERFSLILESASTNQTSMYLCASSLTSGSYEQYFGPGTRLTVT.

This clone was found a few times. Here the CDR3 reads CATKGQGGSGELFF. CDR3 bases: TGTGCCACCAAAGGACAGGGTGGTTCCGGGGAGCTGTTTTTT. The V call is TRBV10-3, the J call TRBJ2-2, with TRBD1 identical over 8 bases. Germline V gene sequence: CDR1 ENHRY, CDR2 SYGVKD. CDR3 length: 14 residues. Losses at the gene ends were 10 bases for V and 6 bases for J; bases not matched to a gene: 10.

Only a few counts were recorded for this clone. The gene calls are TRBV5-4 and TRBJ2-3; 8 bases fit TRBD2. V lost 4 bases and J lost 0; bases outside the gene matches: 4. The CDR3 has 15 amino acids. Germline V gene data show CDR1 as SGHNT and CDR2 as YYREEE (reference sequence). The DNA for the CDR3 is TGTGCCAGCAGCCGGGTAGCGGGGAGCACAGATACGCAGTATTTT. It encodes CASSRVAGSTDTQYF.

This clone has only a few counts. The CDR3 DNA reads as TGTGCCATCAGTGTAGCGGGGGAAAACGAGCAGTACTTC. Amino acid sequence: CAISVAGENEQYF. V is TRBV10-3 and J is TRBJ2-7; 9 nucleotides agree with TRBD2. This CDR3 region has 13 residues. The V gene's germline CDR1 is ENHRY and CDR2 SYGVKD. V shed 4 bases, J shed 5 bases, and the junction held 3 bases outside the gene matches.

The chain joins TRBV21-1 to TRBJ1-5. TRBV21-1 is a pseudogene segment. The CDR3 is 16 amino acids. CDR3 sequence (DNA): TGTGCCAGCAGCAAGGTACGACTCTCGGCGAAACAGCCCCAGCATTTT. Its protein is CASSKVRLSAKQPQHF.

The chain links TRBV29-1 to TRBJ1-1; 7 nucleotides agree with TRBD1. V was clipped by 7 bases and J by 0 bases; unmatched bases: 5. Per germline, CDR1 SQVTM and CDR2 ANQGSEA. This CDR3 comprises 13 residues. CDR3 amino acids: CSEQGHLNTEAFF. CDR3 coding DNA: TGCAGCGAACAGGGGCACCTGAACACTGAAGCTTTCTTT.

The chain carries TRBV7-7 and TRBJ2-3, with a tentative D call TRBD1 (8 bases). This CDR3 contains 13 residues. Between the trimmed V and J ends, which lost 5 bases and 9 bases, there was a span of 15 bases. Germline V gene lookup returns CDR1 SSHAT and CDR2 FNYEAQ (reference sequence). The DNA for the CDR3 is TGTGCCAGCAGCCTGGACAGGGAGGGAACGCAGTATTTT. Translating gives CASSLDREGTQYF.

V is TRBV7-2 and J is TRBJ2-3; 9 bases are a match to TRBD1. Germline-derived CDR1 and CDR2 are SGHTA and FQGNSA. V shed 6 bases and J 3 bases; nucleotides not matched to a gene: 7. This CDR3 is 15 amino acids long. CDR3 in amino acids: CASSSTGGRTDTQYF. The CDR3 DNA reads TGTGCCAGCAGTTCTACAGGGGGCCGGACAGATACGCAGTATTTT.

This clone was counted between two and nine times. This sequence joins TRBV7-2 and TRBJ1-2; D is ambiguous. V was shortened by 3 bases and J by 3 bases, with 8 bases between the two germline ends. The CDR3 length is 13 residues. Germline assignment: CDR1 SGHTA and CDR2 FQGNSA. The CDR3 reads CASSFGGDYGYTF. The CDR3 DNA reads as TGTGCCAGCAGCTTTGGAGGAGACTATGGCTACACCTTC.

This clone appeared many times. This specimen includes other DNA sequences encoding the same CDR3. The gene calls are TRBV27 and TRBJ2-5, with D uncertain. This CDR3 has 14 residues. The germline V and J ends were trimmed by 0 bases and 2 bases, with 7 bases remaining between them. CDR1 MNHEY and CDR2 SMNVEV come from the germline V gene (reference sequence). The CDR3 loop reads CASSLSRLQETQYF. For the CDR3, the DNA is TGTGCCAGCAGTTTATCGCGTCTTCAAGAGACCCAGTACTTC.

The chain is built from TRBV7-6 and TRBJ2-5; TRBD1 aligns across 7 bases. Germline-derived CDR1 and CDR2 are SGHVS and FNYEAQ. The CDR3 is made up of 14 amino acids. Trimming took 7 bases from V and 4 from J; bases not matched to a gene: 9. CDR3 sequence (DNA): TGTGCCAGCACTTCTCGGACAGGTCGAGAGACCCAGTACTTC. Encoded protein: CASTSRTGRETQYF.

The chain links TRBV28 to TRBJ1-5, with a weak D call TRBD1 (5 bases). This CDR3 is built from 14 residues. Germline CDR1 reads MDHEN; CDR2 reads SYDVKM. V gave up 2 bases and J gave up 6 bases, with 11 bases separating them. In nucleotides, the CDR3 is TGTGCCAGCAGTTTAGGGGGGGATGGTCAGCCCCAGCATTTT. This gives the protein CASSLGGDGQPQHF.

This clone was seen only a few times. The chain has TRBV5-1 and TRBJ2-2, with TRBD1 as a possible D gene (6 bases). V gave up 6 bases and J gave up 2 bases, with 11 bases separating them. In germline, CDR1 is SGHRS, CDR2 YFSETQ. The CDR3 is 14 residues long. The CDR3 loop is CASTEQGNTGELFF. The CDR3 DNA is TGCGCCAGCACTGAACAGGGAAACACCGGGGAGCTGTTTTTT.

Only a few counts were recorded for this clone. This sequence joins TRBV7-2 and TRBJ2-5, with a tentative D call TRBD1 (5 bases). The V end lost 6 bases, the J end lost 2 bases, and 16 bases lay between the germline ends. From germline, CDR1 is SGHTA and CDR2 FQGNSA. This CDR3 comprises 15 residues. In DNA form, the CDR3 reads TGTGCCAGCAGGCAGATTCCACAGGCGCAAGAGACCCAGTACTTC. This translates into CASRQIPQAQETQYF.

Points on this clone: With a much larger clone just one base away, this may be a read error. This sequence joins TRBV28 and TRBJ1-5; D is uncertain. V lost 6 bases and J 2 bases, leaving 5 bases between the germline ends. The CDR3 has 12 residues. Germline-derived CDR1 and CDR2 are MDHEN and SYDVKM. CDR3 in amino acids: CASRQGNQPQHF. Written as DNA, the CDR3 is TGTGCCAGCAGGCAGGGCAATCAGCCCCAGCATTTT.

This clone was detected ten times or more. The chain has TRBV30 and TRBJ1-6, with TRBD1 as a possible D gene (6 bases). V lost 0 bases to trimming and J lost 9 bases, with 15 bases between them. This CDR3 spans 15 amino acids. The germline V gene encodes CDR1 GTSNPN and CDR2 SVGIG (reference sequence). CDR3 DNA sequence: TGTGCCTGGAGTGTACAAGGGGGTCAGCGTTCACCCCTCCACTTT. Residues: CAWSVQGGQRSPLHF.

Comments on this clone: Just one base apart from a much larger clone, this may be a read error. CDR3 coding DNA: TGTGCCAGCAGCTCGACAGGGTCCTACGAGCAGTACTTC. Protein product: CASSSTGSYEQYF. V and J are TRBV11-3 and TRBJ2-7, with 7 bases matching TRBD1. The CDR3 contains 13 residues. Germline V lookup: CDR1 SGHNT, CDR2 YENEEA. J was trimmed by 1 base and V by 4 bases; bases with no gene match: 1.